These T cell receptor beta chains were read from a single sample in a study of cytomegalovirus exposure and HLA in healthy donors. TCRdb's copy holds only in-frame clones and misses some; the assay was immunoSEQ multiplex PCR. The repertoire holds approximately 180,000 clones, with roughly 84% as singletons. The specimen was PBMCs. The source is a girl under three years old in good health and CMV-seronegative. Each CDR3 is given with its conserved first and last residue. A D gene is named only where the DNA matches it firmly. Clone size, where shown, is once, few, many, or a class for clones that have expanded.

>-|TRBV2|TRBJ1-3|TRBD1
TGTGCCAGCAGTGGGACAGGGAGAAACACCATATATTTT
CASSGTGRNTIYF
>-|TRBV5-1|TRBJ1-1|-
TGCGCCAGCAGCTTGTTGAGTGACACTGAAGCTTTCTTT
CASSLLSDTEAFF
>-|TRBV5-6|TRBJ2-7|TRBD2
TGTGCCAGCAGCCATCAGATAGCGGGAGGATACTACGAGCAGTACTTC
CASSHQIAGGYYEQYF
>-|TRBV29-1|TRBJ2-1|-
TGCAGCGTTGATTGGTGGGCGAATAGGGGTGAGCAGTTCTTC
CSVDWWANRGEQFF
>once|TRBV5-1|TRBJ1-1|-
TGCGCCAGCAGCTTGGGGGCAATGAACACTGAAGCTTTCTTT
CASSLGAMNTEAFF
>-|TRBV7-2|TRBJ2-7|-
TGTGCCAGCAGCTTAGCTCAGACCTACGAGCAGTACTTC
CASSLAQTYEQYF
>-|TRBV5-8|TRBJ2-1|-
TGTGCCAGCAGCCGGGAGACCTACAATGAGCAGTTCTTC
CASSRETYNEQFF
>-|TRBV13|TRBJ2-1|TRBD2
TGTGCCAGCAGCTCCCGCCTAGCGGGAGTTTACAATGAGCAGTTCTTC
CASSSRLAGVYNEQFF
>few|TRBV2|TRBJ2-7|TRBD2
TGTGCCAGCAAGGGTAGCGGGTCCACCGGGCAGTACTTC
CASKGSGSTGQYF
>once|TRBV19|TRBJ2-1|TRBD2
TGTGCCAGTAGTATTGGGCCGGGAGGGTACAATGAGCAGTTCTTC
CASSIGPGGYNEQFF
>-|TRBV5-6|TRBJ2-7|TRBD1
TGTGCCAGCAGCTGGGACAGGGGCAGCGAGCAGTACTTC
CASSWDRGSEQYF
>-|TRBV7-3|TRBJ2-3|TRBD2
TGTGCCAGCAGCCTCTCCGGGACTAGCGGAGATACGCAGTATTTT
CASSLSGTSGDTQYF
>-|TRBV5-6|TRBJ2-1|-
TGTGCCAGCAGCTTTTATCAGGGATTTGGCAATGAGCAGTTCTTC
CASSFYQGFGNEQFF
>-|TRBV7-2|TRBJ1-1|-
TGTGCCAGCAGCCTGGGCGGGGGCGAGCAGAACACTGAAGCTTTCTTT
CASSLGGGEQNTEAFF
>-|TRBV7-9|TRBJ2-3|-
TGTGCCAGCAGCTTAGTCGGGGGCACAGATACGCAGTATTTT
CASSLVGGTDTQYF
>-|TRBV6-5|TRBJ2-3|-
TGTGCCAGCAATCCCTCCGGGTTGGGCACAGATACGCAGTATTTT
CASNPSGLGTDTQYF
>-|TRBV11-3|TRBJ2-7|-
TGTGCCAGCAGCTTAGTCCCAGGGGATACCTACGAGCAGTACTTC
CASSLVPGDTYEQYF
>few|TRBV7-3|TRBJ2-1|TRBD2
TGTGCCAGCAGCTTATGGGGGACTAGCGGGAGGGATGAGCAGTTCTTC
CASSLWGTSGRDEQFF
>-|TRBV4-2|TRBJ2-7|-
TGTGCCAGCAGCCAGGGATTAGCGGACTTCTCCTACGAGCAGTACTTC
CASSQGLADFSYEQYF
>-|TRBV2|TRBJ2-7|TRBD1
TGTGCCAGCAGTGAAAGGGGGCGCCCCTCTTCCTACGAGCAGTACTTC
CASSERGRPSSYEQYF
>once|TRBV9|TRBJ2-7|TRBD2
TGTGCCAGCAGCGTAGGGGTTCGCGGGGGCTACGAGCAGTACTTC
CASSVGVRGGYEQYF
>-|TRBV25-1|TRBJ2-3|-
TGTGCCAGCAGTGAACCGGAGCGGAGCACAGATACGCAGTATTTT
CASSEPERSTDTQYF
>-|TRBV5-4|TRBJ2-1|TRBD1
TGTGCCAGCAGCCTGCGGGGACAGGGTGGGAATGAGCAGTTCTTC
CASSLRGQGGNEQFF
>-|TRBV18|TRBJ1-4|TRBD1
TGTGCCAGCTCACCGGTTCGCGACAGGGGCGTTGATGAAAAACTGTTTTTT
CASSPVRDRGVDEKLFF
>-|TRBV6-6|TRBJ2-5|TRBD1
TGTGCCAGCAGTTTCAGGGGGTCAGAGACCCAGTACTTC
CASSFRGSETQYF
>-|TRBV29-1|TRBJ2-2|TRBD2
TGCAGCGTCCGCGGGACTAGCGGCACCGGGGAGCTGTTTTTT
CSVRGTSGTGELFF
>-|TRBV7-8|TRBJ2-4|TRBD1
TGTGCCAGCAGCTTATGGAGACTCGGACAGGGTAAAAACATTCAGTACTTC
CASSLWRLGQGKNIQYF
>-|TRBV4-1|TRBJ2-7|TRBD2
TGCGCCAGCAGCCAAGTGTCCCAATCACTAGCGGACTACGAGCAGTACTTC
CASSQVSQSLADYEQYF
>-|TRBV4-1|TRBJ1-2|-
TGCGCCAGCAGCCAAGAGAGCCTAGGCGGCTACACCTTC
CASSQESLGGYTF
>few|TRBV9|TRBJ1-1|-
TGTGCCAGCAGCGTAGACGGTAATGAAGCTTTCTTT
CASSVDGNEAFF
>-|TRBV15|TRBJ1-3|-
TGTGCCACCAGCAGAGATGTGCAGTCGAACACCATATATTTT
CATSRDVQSNTIYF
>few|TRBV6-1|TRBJ2-7|TRBD1
TGTGCCAGCAGTGAAAGGGACAGGGGCCGCTCCTACGAGCAGTACTTC
CASSERDRGRSYEQYF
>-|TRBV5-1|TRBJ2-5|-
TGCGCCAGCAGCTTGTTTGCGCAGGAAGAGACCCAGTACTTC
CASSLFAQEETQYF
>-|TRBV4-1|TRBJ2-5|TRBD2
TGCGCCAGCAGCCACATCGGCGGGGGAGAGACCCAGTACTTC
CASSHIGGGETQYF
>-|TRBV6-1|TRBJ2-7|TRBD1
TGTGCCAGCAGTGAAGATCCAGGGGGCTTATACGAGCAGTACTTC
CASSEDPGGLYEQYF
>-|TRBV15|TRBJ2-3|TRBD2
TGTGCCACCAGCAGTATGCGGGGGGATAGCACAGATACGCAGTATTTT
CATSSMRGDSTDTQYF
>-|TRBV6-5|TRBJ1-2|TRBD1
TGTGCCAGCAGTTACGGGGGACAGGGGAACTATGGCTACACCTTC
CASSYGGQGNYGYTF
>-|TRBV30|TRBJ2-3|-
TGTGCCTGGAGTGCGAGCACAGATACGCAGTATTTT
CAWSASTDTQYF
>-|TRBV21-1|TRBJ2-5|-
TGTGCCAGCAGGGGACAGAACCAAGAGACCCAGTACTTC
CASRGQNQETQYF
>few|TRBV7-2|TRBJ2-5|TRBD2
TGTGCCAGCAGCTTAGAGCGCCCCCCCCTAGCGGCCCAGTACTTC
CASSLERPPLAAQYF
>-|TRBV30|TRBJ1-6|TRBD1
TGTGCCTGGAGGCCTAACGGAGGACAGGGGTATAATTCACCCCTCCACTTT
CAWRPNGGQGYNSPLHF
>-|TRBV5-1|TRBJ2-2|-
TGCGCCAGCAGGTTCCGGGACACCGGGGAGCTGTTTTTT
CASRFRDTGELFF
>-|TRBV15|TRBJ2-7|TRBD1
TGTGCCACCAGCAGGGTACAGGGGGGAGGCTACGAGCAGTACTTC
CATSRVQGGGYEQYF
>few|TRBV7-9|TRBJ2-7|-
TGTGCCAGCAGATCCTATGGGGGACAAAGGTCCTCCGAGCAGTACTTC
CASRSYGGQRSSEQYF
>once|TRBV25-1|TRBJ1-6|TRBD1
TGTGCCAGCAGTAGTTGGCGAGGGGGCTCACCCCTCCACTTT
CASSSWRGGSPLHF
>few|TRBV5-1|TRBJ2-2|-
TGCGCCAGCAGCTTCAGGAACACCGGGGAGCTGTTTTTT
CASSFRNTGELFF
>-|TRBV27|TRBJ1-5|TRBD1
TGTGCCAGCAGTTTACTGTCGCCGACAGGGGGCAATCAGCCCCAGCATTTT
CASSLLSPTGGNQPQHF
>-|TRBV6-1|TRBJ2-7|-
TGTGCCAGCAGTGATAGCGACTGGTATTATCGGTACGAGCAGTACTTC
CASSDSDWYYRYEQYF
>-|TRBV11-2|TRBJ1-1|-
TGTGCCAGCAGTTCAGGTGAAGCTTTCTTT
CASSSGEAFF
>-|TRBV6-5|TRBJ2-7|TRBD1
TGTGCCAGCAGTCTGGGTAGGGGGCCAGAGCAGTACTTC
CASSLGRGPEQYF